This is a list of T cell receptor beta chains from one sample in a study of T cells in Graves' hyperthyroidism and ophthalmopathy. TCRdb redid the calling of the multiplex PCR reads with MiXCR, one entry per CDR3 protein. The table lists around 540,000 distinct CDR3 sequences, just over 45% of them singletons. Material: peripheral blood or thyroid tissue (not recorded which). Source of these receptors: a woman between 18 and 30 years old with Graves' hyperthyroidism. CDR3s leave out the opening cysteine and the closing phenylalanine or tryptophan. Each record gives: V gene, J gene, CDR3 protein.

>TRBV9|TRBJ1-6
ASSDRSGNSPLH
>TRBV7-9|TRBJ2-7
ASSLARTSGAYEQY
>TRBV12-3/TRBV12-4|TRBJ1-5
ASSTPAAQPQH
>TRBV2|TRBJ1-6
ASSEGTGRSPLH
>TRBV10-3|TRBJ1-1
ASSSYEGNTEAF
>TRBV7-9|TRBJ1-4
ASSSGTGVEKLF
>TRBV10-3|TRBJ2-2
AISESRPRGTANTGELF
>TRBV7-2|TRBJ1-2
ASSFIGYT
>TRBV7-2|TRBJ2-5
ASGAGWDQETQY
>TRBV7-9|TRBJ2-7
ASSSGTGRVYEQY
>TRBV12-3/TRBV12-4|TRBJ1-2
ASSYSTGGYGYT
>TRBV15|TRBJ2-7
AWQSGGGRYEQY
>TRBV19|TRBJ2-7
ASSKASGSCEQY
>TRBV7-2|TRBJ1-1
ASSLGQGTQNTEAF
>TRBV10-3|TRBJ2-5
AISDVGEEETQY
>TRBV6-1|TRBJ2-5
ASSPTRQAGETQY
>TRBV9|TRBJ1-1
ASSVGSAGTEAF
>TRBV13|TRBJ2-7
ASSLSYRSYEQY
>TRBV29-1|TRBJ1-3
SVPAGNTIY
>TRBV25-1|TRBJ2-2
ASSEFSDAGELF
>TRBV6-6|TRBJ1-1
ASMRDLAAF
>TRBV11-2|TRBJ2-7
ASRTGRSSYEQY
>TRBV7-3|TRBJ1-6
ASSFGGAMTNSPLH
>TRBV6-4|TRBJ1-3
ASSDRVGGNTIY
>TRBV14|TRBJ1-2
ASSHGQRSYGYT
>TRBV7-8|TRBJ1-2
ASGYDITYGYT
>TRBV2|TRBJ1-1
ASSPHGGYTEAF
>TRBV24-1|TRBJ2-2
ATSDYDRGGAGELF
>TRBV10-1|TRBJ1-2
ASRDRDRSHLNYGYT
>TRBV12-3/TRBV12-4|TRBJ1-5
ASSSLGDNQPQH
>TRBV20-1|TRBJ2-7
SARPTSGRNGYEQY
>TRBV2|TRBJ2-5
ASSAGQGQETQY
>TRBV2|TRBJ1-1
ASSEAPRQGSTEAF
>TRBV2|TRBJ1-2
ASSSGQGAFYGYT
>TRBV2|TRBJ2-5
ASSLARTSAQETQY
>TRBV7-9|TRBJ1-1
ASSQRQGNTEAF
>TRBV9|TRBJ1-1
ASSVEGQGRTEAF
>TRBV7-2|TRBJ1-4
ASTGGHEKLF
>TRBV7-2|TRBJ2-7
ASSARDRVQDEQY
>TRBV5-1|TRBJ2-2
ASSLVLAGNTGELF
>TRBV7-2|TRBJ2-7
ASSFQLYSYEQY
>TRBV10-3|TRBJ1-1
AISEVVGNTEAF
>TRBV25-1|TRBJ1-6
ASSSGHYNSPLH
>TRBV4-1|TRBJ1-2
ASSQDVGGSRYGYT
>TRBV7-9|TRBJ2-2
ASMPGTANTGELF
>TRBV12-3/TRBV12-4|TRBJ1-2
ASSEMAAYGYT
>TRBV25-1|TRBJ2-2
ASSARVTFPGELF
>TRBV7-2|TRBJ2-7
ASSPSSSGGYEQY
>TRBV7-4|TRBJ2-7
ASRVTEQY
>TRBV25-1|TRBJ1-5
ASSYGADSNQPQH